The 10 T cell receptor beta chains presented below share a single source sample, sequenced in a study of PD-L1 blockade in urothelial cancer. The protocol was immunoSEQ multiplex PCR, while the TCRdb copy is restricted to in-frame clones and leaves out a portion. The sample yields tens of thousands of clones, approximately 81% seen once. The material sequenced was PBMCs, taken around atezolizumab (anti-PD-L1) treatment. Receptor source: a man in his sixties or seventies with urothelial cancer.

DNA of the CDR3: TGTGCCATCAGTGAGTCGCACAGGGAACCCCAGCATTTT. Its translation: CAISESHREPQHF. The chain joins TRBV10-3 to TRBJ1-5; D possibly corresponds to TRBD1 (6 bases). V lost 0 bases, J lost 10 bases, and 10 bases lay in between. Looked up from germline, CDR1 is ENHRY and CDR2 is SYGVKD. The CDR3 is 13 amino acids.

This chain connects TRBV30 to TRBJ1-5; TRBD1 is a possible D gene (6 bases). CDR3 size: 12 residues. V was shortened by 5 bases and J by 3 bases, with 8 bases between the two germline ends. Germline V gene lookup returns CDR1 GTSNPN and CDR2 SVGIG (reference sequence). The CDR3 sequence is CAWGQFNQPQHF. DNA for the CDR3: TGTGCCTGGGGACAGTTCAATCAGCCCCAGCATTTT.

The rearrangement links TRBV2 to TRBJ1-2; the match to TRBD1 covers 9 bases. The germline V gene has CDR1 SNHLY and CDR2 FYNNEI. The CDR3 has 14 amino acids. V shed 5 bases and J 3 bases; nucleotides not matched to a gene: 4. The CDR3 here is CASSRQGVDYGYTF. As DNA, the CDR3 is TGTGCCAGCAGTCGACAGGGGGTGGACTATGGCTACACCTTC. Looking up the rest from reference TRBV2 and TRBJ1-2 gives the full variable domain: EPEVTQTPSHQVTQMGQEVILRCVPISNHLYFYWYRQILGQKVEFLVSFYNNEISEKSEIFDDQFSVERPDGSNFTLKIRSTKLEDSAMYFCASSRQGVDYGYTFGSGTRLTVV.

This clone was observed a single time. V is TRBV5-1 and J is TRBJ2-2, with 7 bases that match TRBD2. The trim removed 5 bases at V and 2 bases at J, leaving 3 bases unmatched. The CDR3 covers 14 residues. Germline V gene data show CDR1 as SGHRS and CDR2 as YFSETQ. The CDR3 DNA is TGCGCCAGCAGGGAGGGACTAAACACCGGGGAGCTGTTTTTT. Translation gives CASREGLNTGELFF.

The chain carries TRBV6-5 and TRBJ2-1; D is unresolved. From germline, CDR1 is MNHEY and CDR2 SVGAGI. The CDR3 is 16 amino acids. Trimming shortened V by 0 bases and J by 3 bases, and 12 bases separated the two germline ends. The CDR3 here is CASSYSAPEYYNEQFF. CDR3 nucleotides: TGTGCCAGCAGTTACTCGGCCCCAGAATACTACAATGAGCAGTTCTTC.

This clone was counted between two and nine times. V and J are TRBV7-3 and TRBJ2-3; the D gene is possibly TRBD2 (5 bases). Trimming removed 5 bases at V and 0 bases at J, with 9 bases between. The CDR3 extends over 14 amino acids. Per the germline V gene, CDR1 is SGHTA and CDR2 is FQGTGA. In nucleotides, the CDR3 is TGTGCCAGCAGCCCAGGACTTAGCACAGATACGCAGTATTTT. Translating it yields CASSPGLSTDTQYF.

This chain uses TRBV6-6 with TRBJ2-5; TRBD2 is a possible D gene (5 bases). The germline V gene encodes CDR1 MNHNY and CDR2 SVGAGI (reference sequence). CDR3 size: 15 residues. V was shortened by 0 bases and J by 4 bases, with 12 bases between the two germline ends. DNA of the CDR3: TGTGCCAGCAGTTACTCGATACTAGAGGGAGAGACCCAGTACTTC. Amino acid sequence: CASSYSILEGETQYF.

This chain links TRBV4-1 with TRBJ2-2; 9 nucleotides align to TRBD1. V shed 4 bases, J shed 4 bases, and the junction held 4 bases outside the gene matches. Germline assignment: CDR1 MGHRA and CDR2 YSYEKL. The CDR3 is 15 residues long. The DNA for the CDR3 is TGCGCCAGCAGCCGGACAGGGGTCCCCACCGGGGAGCTGTTTTTT. Encoded protein: CASSRTGVPTGELFF.

The chain recombines TRBV5-1 with TRBJ2-3, with TRBD1 as a possible D gene (5 bases). This CDR3 has 15 amino acids. The germline V gene encodes CDR1 SGHRS and CDR2 YFSETQ. The V gene lost 0 bases and the J gene lost 2 bases, with 10 bases spanning the gap. The CDR3 bases are TGCGCCAGCAGCTTGGTAGGCAGGGCCACAGATACGCAGTATTTT. Translating it yields CASSLVGRATDTQYF.

This clone showed up just once. The V call is TRBV5-4, the J call TRBJ2-2, with a possible D match to TRBD1 (6 bases). The CDR3 spans 17 residues. V was pared by 4 bases and J by 4 bases, with 20 bases between. The V gene's germline CDR1 is SGHNT and CDR2 YYREEE (reference sequence). The DNA of the CDR3 is TGTGCCAGCAGCCCGCAAGTATCCTTAGGGGGCACCGGGGAGCTGTTTTTT. Translating gives CASSPQVSLGGTGELFF.